This TCR beta chain stems from a study of regulatory T cells in long-lasting Graves disease. Points from the study as a whole: Analyses excluded thyroid tissue, covering peripheral blood alone. TCR diversity was lower in persistent Graves' patients than in newly diagnosed ones.

Indicated time point: persistent/refractory GD, antithyroid drugs over 5 years with positive TRAb. The authors made the TCR library using RNA they extracted from PBMCs. As concerns this clonotype: What it binds is not known.

Assembly of TCR beta libraries relied on iRepertoire HTBI primers together with Arm-PCR of CDR3 regions. TCRdb called the multiplex PCR reads again in MiXCR, with one record for every CDR3 protein. The sample holds about 660,000 distinct CDR3 sequences, 25% to 35% seen once. This receptor was identified in a female donor with Graves disease. This material consisted of peripheral blood mononuclear cells (PBMCs), taken when the disease was refractory, from a patient treated with antithyroid drugs.

This CDR3 reads CASSEWGQRLTLHF. The DNA of the CDR3 is TGTGCCAGCAGTGAATGGGGACAGCGTCTCACCCTCCACTTT. The rearrangement uses TRBV6-1 and TRBJ1-6; 7 bases align to TRBD1. CDR3 length: 14 amino acids. The germline V gene encodes CDR1 MNHNS and CDR2 SASEGT. Germline trimming cut 2 bases from V and 14 bases from J; bases unmatched to any gene: 9.